This note documents a single TCR beta chain sequence. Its matching antigen is unknown. The sample is drawn from a study of OX40 agonist ivuxolimab in advanced cancers. Study context: Three patients got partial responses; one had hepatocellular carcinoma and two had cutaneous melanoma. General study results and limits: In a subset of nonresponders, normalized T-cell clonal expansion was also low.

Sequencing used immunoSEQ multiplex PCR; TCRdb keeps in-frame clones, though not all of them. The table records approximately 130,000 clones, 85% to 95% of them present only once. Trimming cost V 9 bases and J 5 bases; bases outside gene matches: 14. The CDR3 has 15 amino acids. Per germline, CDR1 LNHDA and CDR2 SQIVND (reference sequence). This chain uses TRBV19 with TRBJ2-7, with TRBD2 matching over 9 bases. The sequences come from CD4+ or CD8+ T cells sorted from blood, collected in a trial of the OX40 agonist ivuxolimab. This sequence originates from an adult with an advanced solid tumor such as melanoma, head and neck, liver or kidney cancer. The DNA of the CDR3 is TGTGCCAGCCTAGGTCGGTCAGCGGGGGGCCACGAGCAGTACTTC. Translation gives CASLGRSAGGHEQYF.